One sample yielded the 2 T cell receptor beta chains listed below, sequenced in a study of T cells after yellow fever vaccination. TCRdb recomputed calls from the 5' RACE reads with MiXCR, one row per CDR3 protein. The sample holds approximately 250,000 distinct CDR3 sequences; over 4.5% are singletons and the top ten take 3% to 4%. The specimen comprised CD4+ T cells sorted from PBMCs, sampled on the day of the yellow fever booster vaccination. These receptors were collected from a man between 18 and 35 years old who received the YFV17D yellow fever vaccine.

At least ten counts were recorded for this clonotype. The genes are TRBV4-1 and TRBJ2-6; 8 nucleotides line up with TRBD1. Germline V CDR1 and CDR2: MGHRA, YSYEKL. The length of the CDR3 is 17 residues. J was trimmed by 0 bases and V by 5 bases; bases with no gene match: 6. The chain's CDR3 is CASSTGTGSSGANVLTF. The CDR3 bases are TGCGCCAGCAGCACCGGGACAGGCAGCTCTGGGGCCAACGTCCTGACTTTC.

This clonotype was recorded at least ten times. The rearrangement uses TRBV4-1 and TRBJ2-7; TRBD1 agrees at 9 bases. This CDR3 is built from 19 residues. Germline CDR1 reads MGHRA; CDR2 reads YSYEKL. V lost 1 base and J lost 4; bases outside the gene matches: 17. CDR3 residues: CASSQGLLRDREGRYEQYF. CDR3 DNA: TGCGCCAGCAGCCAAGGGCTTCTCCGGGACAGGGAGGGGAGATACGAGCAGTACTTC.